This paragraph covers one T cell receptor (beta chain) sequence. What it recognizes is unknown. Into CD45RA+ naive and CD45RA-negative memory subsets, the CD4+ cells were split. The sample is drawn from a study of shared clonotypes between healthy human individuals. Study-level results: Estimated richness values were generally larger in naive subsets than in memory subsets. Only blood was sampled; tissue repertoires likely differ.

Evenly divided among several immunoSEQ plates was the genomic DNA of each subset. Generated by immunoSEQ multiplex PCR, the TCRdb table keeps only in-frame clones and is missing some. The top ten clones hold approximately 0.5% of a sample with some 1,100,000 clones, about 84% of them seen once. Trimming stripped 3 bases from V and 8 bases from J, with 13 bases between. The germline CDR1 and CDR2 sequences are SQVTM and ANQGSEA. There are 13 residues in the CDR3. The specimen was memory CD4+ T cells from PBMCs. Subset specified: CD45RA-negative fraction. This rearrangement joins TRBV29-1 to TRBJ1-4; tentative D call: TRBD1 (5 bases). The receptor comes from a man between 18 and 29 years old in good health. Some clones in this sample may be carry-over from other donors' samples. As DNA, the CDR3 is TGCAGCGTTGAGAGGGAGTGGGGCGAAAAACTGTTTTTT. The encoded protein is CSVEREWGEKLFF.